This T cell receptor (beta chain) was captured in a study of PD-1 blockade in classical Hodgkin lymphoma. Overall study results and limits: Nivolumab starters within 1 year of ASCT were excluded. In CD4+ cells, TCR diversity went up significantly by C4D1, but in CD8+ cells it did not.

Details on this clone: The target antigen is unknown.

Trimming cost V 4 bases and J 5 bases, with 11 bases left between them. Looked up from germline, CDR1 is SNHLY and CDR2 is FYNNEI. The CDR3 consists of 14 residues. Described time point: cycle 4 day 1 (C4D1), after less than 7 weeks of nivolumab. Every patient experienced relapse after autologous stem cell transplantation, and brentuximab vedotin exposure varied. The protocol was immunoSEQ multiplex PCR, while the TCRdb copy is restricted to in-frame clones and leaves out a portion. The sample consists of some 58,000 clones, roughly nine tenths of them appearing once. The sample consisted of peripheral blood mononuclear cells (PBMCs), taken before the fourth cycle of nivolumab. This sequence joins TRBV2 and TRBJ1-4; D call uncertain. This clonotype originated in a human donor with classical Hodgkin lymphoma. The CDR3, as DNA: TGTGCCAGCAGTGTTTGGAGGCAGAATGAAAAACTGTTTTTT. It yields the protein CASSVWRQNEKLFF.